This TCR beta chain comes out of a study of read filtering for tumor transcriptome and immune sequencing. Regarding the study as a whole: Even smaller IR-seq throughput identified most shared clonotypes.

The CDR3 consists of 16 residues. Germline CDR1 SGHAT, CDR2 FQNNGV. V shed 5 bases and J shed 0 bases, with 17 bases lying between them. Molecular barcoded adaptors covering alpha/delta and beta/gamma chains were used on approximately 400 ng RNA. TCRdb reprocessed the reads with MiXCR, giving one entry per CDR3 protein. The top ten hold about 16% of the sample, which has 85,000 or so distinct CDR3 sequences, roughly an eighth seen once. This clonotype was seen many times. Its specificity is unknown. This chain joins TRBV11-2 and TRBJ2-7, with D possibly matching TRBD1 (5 bases). This receptor was identified in a donor over 35 with multiple myeloma. Sequences were obtained from a population of CD138-negative cells sorted from bone marrow. CDR3: CASSRGARASSYEQYF. The CDR3 DNA reads TGTGCCAGCAGCCGTGGGGCCAGGGCGAGCTCCTACGAGCAGTACTTC.